The 4 T cell receptor beta chains given below trace back to one sample, sequenced in a study of immune cell composition in non-small cell lung cancer. The table came from immunoSEQ multiplex PCR; TCRdb's copy has only in-frame clones and leaves some out. Of 2,100 or so clones in the sample, around 70% are singletons; the top ten hold roughly 15%. The specimen sequenced was lung tumor tissue. The receptors were sampled from a human donor with non-small cell lung cancer.

CDR3 amino acids: CATSRDRGYQPQHF. CDR3 DNA sequence: TGTGCCACCAGCAGAGATAGAGGTTATCAGCCCCAGCATTTT. The chain has TRBV15 and TRBJ1-5; no clear D. Germline loops: CDR1 LNHNV, CDR2 YYDKDF (reference sequence). The CDR3 extends over 14 amino acids. Between the trimmed V and J ends, which lost 0 bases and 5 bases, there was a span of 8 bases.

The genes are TRBV7-2 and TRBJ2-5, with D perhaps TRBD1 (5 bases). The CDR3 spans 15 residues. V lost 4 bases and J 5 bases, leaving 17 bases between the germline ends. Per the germline V gene, CDR1 is SGHTA and CDR2 is FQGNSA. This CDR3 is CASSSQVRGGETQYF. CDR3 nucleotides: TGTGCCAGCAGCTCCCAAGTAAGGGGTGGGGAGACCCAGTACTTC.

This clone has a handful of counts. The genes are TRBV27 and TRBJ2-7; a possible D gene is TRBD1 (6 bases). This CDR3 is 14 amino acids long. Trimming shortened V by 4 bases and J by 5 bases, and 15 bases separated the two germline ends. CDR1 and CDR2 (germline): MNHEY, SMNVEV (reference sequence). In DNA form, the CDR3 reads TGTGCCAGCAGTTCGCTGCTGGACAGCCACGAGCAGTACTTC. It codes for CASSSLLDSHEQYF.

CDR3 sequence (DNA): TGTGCCAGCCGTGCATCGGGTGAGCAGCCCCAGCATTTT. Its protein is CASRASGEQPQHF. V and J are TRBV2 and TRBJ1-5; D is undetermined. The V end was cut by 8 bases, the J end by 7 bases, with 15 bases between. Germline V lookup: CDR1 SNHLY, CDR2 FYNNEI. The length of the CDR3 is 13 residues. Based on the CDR3 plus reference TRBV2 and TRBJ1-5, the full variable domain is EPEVTQTPSHQVTQMGQEVILRCVPISNHLYFYWYRQILGQKVEFLVSFYNNEISEKSEIFDDQFSVERPDGSNFTLKIRSTKLEDSAMYFCASRASGEQPQHFGDGTRLSIL.